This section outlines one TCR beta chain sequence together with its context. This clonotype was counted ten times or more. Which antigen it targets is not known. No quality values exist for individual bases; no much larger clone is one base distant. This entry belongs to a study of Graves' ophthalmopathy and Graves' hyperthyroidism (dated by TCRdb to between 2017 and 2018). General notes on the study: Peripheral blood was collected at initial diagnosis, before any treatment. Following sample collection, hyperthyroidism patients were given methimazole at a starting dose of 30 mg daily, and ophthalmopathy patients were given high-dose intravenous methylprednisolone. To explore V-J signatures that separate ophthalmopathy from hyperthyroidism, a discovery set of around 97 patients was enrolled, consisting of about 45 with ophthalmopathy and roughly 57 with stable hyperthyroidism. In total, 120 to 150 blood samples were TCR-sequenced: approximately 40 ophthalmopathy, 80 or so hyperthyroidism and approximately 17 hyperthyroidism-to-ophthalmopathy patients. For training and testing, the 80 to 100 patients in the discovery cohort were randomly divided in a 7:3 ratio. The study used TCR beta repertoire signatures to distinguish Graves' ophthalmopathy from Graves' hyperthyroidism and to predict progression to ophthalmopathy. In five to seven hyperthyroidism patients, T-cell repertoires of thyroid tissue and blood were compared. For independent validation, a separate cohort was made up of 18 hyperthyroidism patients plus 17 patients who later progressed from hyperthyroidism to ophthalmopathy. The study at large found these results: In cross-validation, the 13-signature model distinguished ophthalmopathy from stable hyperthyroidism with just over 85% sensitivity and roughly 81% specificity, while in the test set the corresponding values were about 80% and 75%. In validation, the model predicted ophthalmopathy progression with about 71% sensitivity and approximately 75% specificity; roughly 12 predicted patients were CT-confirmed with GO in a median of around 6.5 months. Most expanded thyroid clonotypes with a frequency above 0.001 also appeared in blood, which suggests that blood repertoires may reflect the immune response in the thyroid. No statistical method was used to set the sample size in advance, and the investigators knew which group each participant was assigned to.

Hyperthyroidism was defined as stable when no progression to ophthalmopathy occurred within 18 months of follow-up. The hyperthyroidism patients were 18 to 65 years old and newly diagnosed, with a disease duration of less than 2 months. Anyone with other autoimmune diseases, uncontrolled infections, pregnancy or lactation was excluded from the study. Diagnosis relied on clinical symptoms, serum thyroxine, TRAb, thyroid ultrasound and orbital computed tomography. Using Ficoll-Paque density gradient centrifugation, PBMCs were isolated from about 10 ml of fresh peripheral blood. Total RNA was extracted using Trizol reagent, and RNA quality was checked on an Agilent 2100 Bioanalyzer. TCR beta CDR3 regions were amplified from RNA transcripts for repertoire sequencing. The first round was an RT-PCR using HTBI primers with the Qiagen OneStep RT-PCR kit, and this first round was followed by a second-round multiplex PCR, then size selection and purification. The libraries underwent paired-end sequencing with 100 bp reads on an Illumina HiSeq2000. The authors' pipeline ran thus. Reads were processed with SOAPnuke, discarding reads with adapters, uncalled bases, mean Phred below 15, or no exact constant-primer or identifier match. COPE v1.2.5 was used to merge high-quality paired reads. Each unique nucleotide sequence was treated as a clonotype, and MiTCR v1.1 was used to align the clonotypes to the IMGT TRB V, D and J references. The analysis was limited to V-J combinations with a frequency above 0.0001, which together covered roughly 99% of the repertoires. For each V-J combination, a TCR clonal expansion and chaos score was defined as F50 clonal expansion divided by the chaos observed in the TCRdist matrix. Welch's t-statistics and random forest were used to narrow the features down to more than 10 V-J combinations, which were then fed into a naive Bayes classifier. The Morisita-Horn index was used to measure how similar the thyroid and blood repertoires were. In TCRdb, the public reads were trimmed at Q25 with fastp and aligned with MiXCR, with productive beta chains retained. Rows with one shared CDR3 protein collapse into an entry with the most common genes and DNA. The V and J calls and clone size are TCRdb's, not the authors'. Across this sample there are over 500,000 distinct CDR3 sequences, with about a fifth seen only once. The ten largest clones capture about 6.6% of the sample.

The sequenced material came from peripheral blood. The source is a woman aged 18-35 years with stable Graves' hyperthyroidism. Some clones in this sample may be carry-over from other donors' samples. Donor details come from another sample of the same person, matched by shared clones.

The CDR3 is CASSLGSPNNSPLHF. At the DNA level, the sequence is TGTGCCAGCAGCTTAGGGAGTCCGAATAATTCACCCCTCCACTTT. The chain employs TRBV27 and TRBJ1-6; no D gene can be assigned with confidence. Trimming removed 6 bases from V and 5 bases from J, leaving 14 bases between the germline ends. As encoded in the germline V gene (reference sequence), CDR1 is MNHEY while CDR2 is SMNVEV. From its cysteine to its phenylalanine, the CDR3 spans 15 amino acids. The sequence is cut down to CDR3 DNA, 45 bases in frame from base 1.